These 29 T cell receptor beta chains were sequenced from one sample in a study of CD8 T cells in Susac syndrome. Random hexamers were used to reverse transcribe an amount of about 0.45 to 1 ug RNA. TCRdb recomputed calls from the immunoSEQ multiplex PCR reads with MiXCR, one row per CDR3 protein. The sample records 120,000 to 150,000 distinct CDR3 sequences, approximately 93% being singletons. The sequencing input was CD4+ T cells from PBMCs. The source is a human donor in good health.

This chain connects TRBV6-1 to TRBJ2-7; D may be TRBD1 (5 bases). Trimming shortened V by 6 bases and J by 2 bases, and 8 bases separated the two germline ends. This CDR3 contains 12 residues. CDR1 and CDR2 (germline): MNHNS, SASEGT. The chain's CDR3 is CASRLTAYEQYF. CDR3 coding DNA: TGTGCCAGCAGATTGACAGCCTACGAGCAGTACTTC.

The chain uses TRBV4-1 and TRBJ2-3, with D perhaps given as TRBD1 or TRBD2 (5 bases each). Between the trimmed V and J ends, which lost 1 base and 8 bases, there was a span of 19 bases. CDR1 and CDR2 (germline): MGHRA, YSYEKL. The CDR3 length is 16 residues. The CDR3 DNA reads TGCGCCAGCAGCCAAGTGAAGGGACCTTCCCCGGGTACGCAGTATTTT. Protein: CASSQVKGPSPGTQYF.

The chain links TRBV18 to TRBJ2-7; D tentatively fits TRBD1 or TRBD2 (5 bases each). Germline CDR1 and CDR2: KGHSH and LQKENI. CDR3 size: 16 residues. V gave up 2 bases and J gave up 1 base, with 15 bases separating them. The CDR3: CASSPTIRDRSYEQYF. The CDR3 DNA follows: TGTGCCAGCTCACCAACGATCCGGGACCGGTCCTACGAGCAGTACTTC.

Only one count was recorded for this clonotype. The chain couples TRBV15 to TRBJ1-1; TRBD1 might be the D (5 bases). This CDR3 spans 15 amino acids. Germline V gene sequence: CDR1 LNHNV, CDR2 YYDKDF (reference sequence). V shed 0 bases and J shed 3 bases, with 11 bases lying between them. The CDR3 loop is CATSRDGQGDTEAFF. In DNA, the CDR3 is TGTGCCACCAGCAGAGATGGTCAGGGAGACACTGAAGCTTTCTTT.

The rearrangement joins TRBV12-3 or TRBV12-4 to TRBJ1-4; D is ambiguous. Trimming stripped 3 bases from V and 8 bases from J, with 10 bases between. This CDR3 region has 13 residues. The CDR3: CASSFVPKEKLFF. The CDR3 DNA reads TGTGCCAGCAGTTTTGTACCGAAAGAAAAACTGTTTTTT.

As DNA, the CDR3 is TGTGCCAGTAGTAAGACTAGCGGTCCCCCCACTACTGCCTACGAGCAGTACTTC. The encoded protein is CASSKTSGPPTTAYEQYF. This rearrangement joins TRBV19 to TRBJ2-7, with 9 bases aligning to TRBD2. CDR3 length: 18 residues. With V trimmed by 4 bases and J by 2 bases, 15 bases remained unmatched. CDR1 and CDR2 (germline): LNHDA, SQIVND (reference sequence). Based on the CDR3 plus reference TRBV19 and TRBJ2-7, the full variable domain is DGGITQSPKYLFRKEGQNVTLSCEQNLNHDAMYWYRQDPGQGLRLIYYSQIVNDFQKGDIAEGYSVSREKKESFPLTVTSAQKNPTAFYLCASSKTSGPPTTAYEQYFGPGTRLTVT.

This chain connects TRBV12-3 or TRBV12-4 to TRBJ2-1; 8 nucleotides line up with TRBD1. V lost 4 bases, J lost 2 bases, and 4 bases stayed unmatched. This CDR3 is 15 amino acids long. The CDR3 region has the DNA TGTGCCAGCAGTTCCCGGACAGGGACCTACAATGAGCAGTTCTTC. It encodes CASSSRTGTYNEQFF.

J is TRBJ1-1 and V is TRBV7-9, with D hard to call. Germline assignment: CDR1 SEHNR and CDR2 FQNEAQ (reference sequence). The CDR3 consists of 12 residues. Trimming took off 4 bases at V and 11 bases at J, with 14 bases between the two ends. CDR3 nucleotides: TGTGCCAGCAGCTCGGAACCCACCATCGCTTTCTTT. Protein sequence: CASSSEPTIAFF. The whole variable domain, remainder taken from reference TRBV7-9 and TRBJ1-1, is DTGVSQNPRHKITKRGQNVTFRCDPISEHNRLYWYRQTLGQGPEFLTYFQNEAQLEKSRLLSDRFSAERPKGSFSTLEIQRTEQGDSAMYLCASSSEPTIAFFGQGTRLTVV.

V is TRBV10-3 and J is TRBJ2-3, with 8 positions matching TRBD2. CDR1 ENHRY and CDR2 SYGVKD come from the germline V gene. V lost 1 base and J lost 6; bases outside the gene matches: 9. The CDR3 runs 16 residues. CDR3 sequence: CAISELRLALGDTQYF. The CDR3 DNA sequence: TGTGCCATCAGTGAGTTAAGACTAGCGTTGGGGGATACGCAGTATTTT.

The rearrangement uses TRBV7-3 and TRBJ2-5, with D possibly TRBD2 on 7 matching bases. The V and J ends lost 0 bases and 10 bases respectively, with 9 bases between them. The CDR3 runs 12 residues. Germline loops: CDR1 SGHTA, CDR2 FQGTGA. DNA for the CDR3: TGTGCCAGCAGCTTAACGGGAGGGGGCCAGTACTTC. Residues: CASSLTGGGQYF.

V and J are TRBV11-2 and TRBJ2-4; no reliable D call. Germline CDR1 reads SGHAT; CDR2 reads FQNNGV. V was clipped by 1 base and J by 1 base, with 8 bases between them. The CDR3 length is 15 residues. The CDR3 nucleotides are TGTGCCAGCAGCTTAGTAGGGCCCGCCAAAAACATTCAGTACTTC. It yields the protein CASSLVGPAKNIQYF.

The chain employs TRBV5-6 and TRBJ2-1; 7 nucleotides line up with TRBD2. Germline loops: CDR1 SGHDT, CDR2 YYEEEE. The V gene end was trimmed by 2 bases and the J gene end by 8 bases; junction bases not matched to a gene: 13. The CDR3 is 16 amino acids. The CDR3 here is CASSFVGSGSGDEQFF. In DNA, the CDR3 is TGTGCCAGCAGCTTTGTTGGTAGCGGGTCTGGAGATGAGCAGTTCTTC.

The rearrangement links TRBV20-1 to TRBJ2-3; 7 bases agree with TRBD2. This CDR3 region has 14 residues. Trimming took 6 bases from V and 0 from J; bases not matched to a gene: 6. Germline CDR1 DFQATT, CDR2 SNEGSKA (reference sequence). In nucleotides, the CDR3 is TGCAGTGCCGCCGGAGCGGGGAGCACAGATACGCAGTATTTT. Its translation: CSAAGAGSTDTQYF.

The chain is built from TRBV2 and TRBJ2-2, with D possibly matching TRBD2 (5 bases). CDR1 is SNHLY, CDR2 FYNNEI, per germline. This CDR3 is 16 amino acids long. The V end was cut by 2 bases, the J end by 1 base, with 11 bases between. The CDR3 is CASSERGTLNTGELFF. CDR3 nucleotide sequence: TGTGCCAGCAGTGAACGGGGAACGCTGAACACCGGGGAGCTGTTTTTT.

J is TRBJ2-3 and V is TRBV6-2 or TRBV6-3; D possibly corresponds to TRBD2 (6 bases). The CDR3 totals 15 residues. Germline CDR1 MNHEY, CDR2 SVGEGT. V shed 2 bases and J shed 2 bases, with 11 bases lying between them. CDR3 sequence: CASSYGGGSTDTQYF. The CDR3 DNA reads as TGTGCCAGCAGTTACGGGGGAGGCTCCACAGATACGCAGTATTTT.

The chain links TRBV30 to TRBJ2-7; 12 bases map to TRBD2. This CDR3 has 14 residues. Trimming took 6 bases from V and 4 from J; bases not matched to a gene: 7. Germline V CDR1 and CDR2: GTSNPN, SVGIG (reference sequence). The CDR3 region has the DNA TGTGCCTGCCAAACGACTAGCGGGAGATACGAGCAGTACTTC. Protein product: CACQTTSGRYEQYF.

The V and J genes are TRBV20-1 and TRBJ2-3; TRBD1 aligns across 7 bases. The junction had 3 bases not matched to a gene; V was cut back by 0 bases and J by 0 bases. This CDR3 is 15 amino acids long. Germline V gives CDR1 DFQATT, CDR2 SNEGSKA (reference sequence). CDR3 in DNA: TGCAGTGCTAGAGATTCACAGGGGAGCACAGATACGCAGTATTTT. This translates into CSARDSQGSTDTQYF.

The chain uses TRBV12-3 or TRBV12-4 and TRBJ2-1; TRBD1 agrees at 7 bases. J was trimmed by 6 bases and V by 5 bases; bases with no gene match: 10. The CDR3 has 15 amino acids. This chain's CDR3 is CASSPPGQIFNEQFF. DNA of the CDR3: TGTGCCAGCAGTCCACCGGGACAGATTTTCAATGAGCAGTTCTTC.

J is TRBJ2-7 and V is TRBV4-1, with TRBD2 matching over 8 bases. The CDR3 is made up of 15 amino acids. The trim removed 0 bases at V and 5 bases at J, leaving 6 bases unmatched. Looked up from germline, CDR1 is MGHRA and CDR2 is YSYEKL. The CDR3 loop reads CASSQELAGWNEQYF. CDR3 DNA: TGCGCCAGCAGCCAAGAGCTAGCGGGCTGGAACGAGCAGTACTTC.

The genes are TRBV10-2 and TRBJ1-2; D is undetermined. V lost 0 bases to trimming and J lost 3 bases, with 5 bases between them. The CDR3 runs to 13 residues. CDR1 WSHSY and CDR2 SAAADI come from the germline V gene. In nucleotides, the CDR3 is TGCGCCAGCAGTGAGTCGGGAGACTATGGCTACACCTTC. It specifies CASSESGDYGYTF.

The chain links TRBV25-1 to TRBJ2-1, with 11 bases lining up with TRBD1. V shed 1 base, J shed 6 bases, and the junction held 2 bases outside the gene matches. The CDR3 runs to 15 residues. Per germline, CDR1 MGHDK and CDR2 SYGVNS. CDR3 region: CASSESGTGGNEQFF. In DNA form, the CDR3 reads TGTGCCAGCAGTGAATCGGGGACAGGGGGCAATGAGCAGTTCTTC.

This chain connects TRBV12-3 or TRBV12-4 to TRBJ1-1; 8 nucleotides agree with TRBD1. The trim removed 6 bases at V and 4 bases at J, leaving 19 bases unmatched. This CDR3 is 18 amino acids long. The CDR3 is CASRSLGQGGTWTTEAFF. CDR3 coding DNA: TGTGCCAGCAGGAGCCTAGGACAGGGTGGGACGTGGACCACTGAAGCTTTCTTT.

The chain carries TRBV15 and TRBJ1-5; D ambiguous. The V gene lost 7 bases and the J gene lost 3 bases, with 13 bases spanning the gap. The CDR3 is 14 amino acids. The germline gives CDR1 LNHNV, CDR2 YYDKDF (reference sequence). CDR3 nucleotide sequence: TGTGCCACCACCGACCCGGGCCTCAATCAGCCCCAGCATTTT. This translates into CATTDPGLNQPQHF. The complete variable domain, with remaining parts taken from reference TRBV15 and TRBJ1-5, reads DAMVIQNPRYQVTQFGKPVTLSCSQTLNHNVMYWYQQKSSQAPKLLFHYYDKDFNNEADTPDNFQSRRPNTSFCFLDIRSPGLGDTAMYLCATTDPGLNQPQHFGDGTRLSIL.

The V gene is TRBV12-3 or TRBV12-4, the J gene TRBJ1-1, with D hard to call. CDR3 size: 14 residues. V gave up 6 bases and J gave up 4 bases, with 15 bases separating them. The CDR3 sequence: CASSRDGALTEAFF. The CDR3 nucleotides read TGTGCCAGCAGCCGCGACGGAGCCCTCACTGAAGCTTTCTTT.

V gene TRBV24-1 combines with J gene TRBJ1-2; no reliable D call. The germline V and J ends were trimmed by 2 bases and 8 bases, with 8 bases remaining between them. The germline V gene encodes CDR1 KGHDR and CDR2 SFDVKD. This CDR3 is 12 amino acids long. The CDR3 bases are TGTGCCACCAGTGATTCGGGGAGAGGCTACACCTTC. This gives the protein CATSDSGRGYTF.

This chain joins TRBV27 and TRBJ2-3, with D tentatively TRBD1 (5 bases). The CDR3 contains 15 residues. Deletions cut 3 bases from V and 5 bases from J, with 15 bases between. The germline gives CDR1 MNHEY, CDR2 SMNVEV (reference sequence). CDR3 sequence reads: CASSFSRVRRDTQYF. The CDR3, as DNA: TGTGCCAGCAGTTTTAGCAGGGTTCGGCGAGATACGCAGTATTTT.

The chain is built from TRBV19 and TRBJ1-1; D gene uncertain. Germline V gives CDR1 LNHDA, CDR2 SQIVND (reference sequence). The CDR3 has 12 amino acids. The V end was cut by 9 bases, the J end by 12 bases, with 20 bases between. The CDR3 nucleotides read TGTGCCAGCTCCTCCCCAGTTGGAGTGACTTTCTTT. Protein sequence: CASSSPVGVTFF.

This chain uses TRBV4-1 with TRBJ2-7; D perhaps matches TRBD2 (5 bases). The V gene's germline CDR1 is MGHRA and CDR2 YSYEKL. V was cut by 0 bases and J by 2 bases, with 14 bases left in between. This CDR3 has 16 amino acids. CDR3 nucleotide sequence: TGCGCCAGCAGCCAAGATCAGAGGGCGAGGGCCTACGAGCAGTACTTC. It is translated as CASSQDQRARAYEQYF.

The V call is TRBV6-1, the J call TRBJ1-1, with D perhaps matching TRBD1 (6 bases). V shed 6 bases and J shed 5 bases, with 13 bases lying between them. The CDR3 totals 13 residues. Per germline, CDR1 MNHNS and CDR2 SASEGT. CDR3 residues: CASSQTGKTEAFF. In DNA form, the CDR3 reads TGTGCCAGCAGCCAAACAGGGAAAACTGAAGCTTTCTTT.